This T cell receptor (beta chain) was identified during a study of CD4 T cells in relation to SARS-CoV-2 and coronaviruses (dated by TCRdb to the early 2020s). With regard to the full study: In the ViraFEST assay, PBMCs were grown with antigen for 10 days, and TCR beta CDR3s were then sequenced to identify antigen-specific clonal expansions. The full convalescent cohort of around 12 patients had a median age of about 40 years, ranging from roughly 21 to 75 years. Of the approximately 12 convalescent patients, 8 were male and 4 were female, and two of the subjects were Hispanic. Using patient-derived lymphoblastoid cell lines, the shared crossreactive spike epitopes were mapped to their HLA restriction. Memory CD4+ T cell crossreactivity between SARS-CoV-2 and common cold coronavirus spike proteins was assessed at the TCR clonotype level in the study. The Adaptive Biotechnologies TCR-sequencing kit was used for samples from a few pre-COVID donors and for the naive versus memory experiments, whereas the other data were Illumina-based. For other donors in the study, expansion assays were sequenced with a different, Illumina-based TCR-beta assay. Study-wide conclusions, independent of this receptor: Small numbers of patients and of tested TCRs limited the study. Approximately 60% of donors had memory CD4+ clonotypes that crossrecognized SARS-CoV-2 and at least one common cold coronavirus spike. Naive versus memory sequencing indicated that memory recall responses, rather than primary responses primed during culture, are detected by the assay. Crossreactivity analysis centred on spike protein, so crossreactivity against other viral proteins was not assessed. Because no donor provided both pre-pandemic and post-infection samples, tracing the source of pre-existing responses was limited. Crossreactive clones showed significantly weaker SARS-CoV-2-driven expansion than monoreactive clones, consistent with antigenic imprinting.

CEF-cultured naive and memory CD4+ T cell DNA received survey-level immunoSEQ TCR-beta sequencing. Under the source paper's analysis protocol: During preprocessing, nonproductive sequences were removed, along with CDR3s that did not begin with C, did not end with F or W, or were shorter than 7 amino acids. Antigen-specific clonotypes were called with the MANAFEST web app, based on expansion relative to reference and other culture wells. To be counted as positive, a clone had to show significant expansion compared with the reference culture, at an FDR below 0.05, in 2 of 3 replicate wells. For a clone to be considered positive, significant expansion relative to all other tandem wells and an odds ratio above 5 were also required. Cultured and uncultured naive and memory CD4+ repertoires were searched for previously identified spike- and CEF-reactive CDR3s. After three terminal residues were trimmed from each end, CDR3 homology was quantified as pairwise Levenshtein distance using the stringdist R package. TCRdb carries this immuneACCESS record with in-frame sequences only. Its versions omit some clonotypes, under half of them owing to an unresolved V gene in the studies checked, with the rest unexplained. The D gene and trimming were derived from the DNA, and the V and J assignments and clone size from that table. The sample table shows over 35,000 clones, and 77% are seen once. Together, the top ten hold 20% of the sample.

For CDR1 and CDR2, the germline V gene lists SGHVS and FNYEAQ. Trimming takes 5 bases off V and 9 bases off J; junction bases not matched to a gene: 20. Measured from the cysteine to the phenylalanine, the CDR3 is 18 residues long. Only the CDR3 region is kept as DNA, spanning 54 bases read in frame from base 1. Naive and memory CD4+ T cells were separated from cryopreserved PBMCs by CD4 enrichment followed by EasySep naive CD4+ T cell enrichment. For roughly 10 days, sorted naive or memory CD4+ T cells (more than 90,000) were cultured at a 1:1 ratio with T cell-depleted PBMCs and CEF peptides. In general, triplicate replicate wells were used for every peptide culture condition. Ficoll-Paque PLUS gradient centrifugation was used to isolate PBMCs from either whole blood or leukapheresis product. PBMCs were either cryopreserved at -140 degrees C or used fresh in the expansion assay. The QIAamp Micro DNA Kit was used to extract genomic DNA from the CD4+ T cells.

In the case of this clone: Its antigen is still unknown. Base qualities are not at hand, and no much larger clone is one base apart.

This chain is built from TRBV7-6 and TRBJ2-1; TRBD1 agrees with 9 junctional bases. This TCR derives from an adult with COVID-19. The sequenced material came from memory CD4+ T cells from PBMCs, cultured in vitro. This specimen's cell subset or site label, interpreted: memory (non-naive) CD4+ T cells. The nucleotide sequence is given as TGTGCCAGCAGCCCTATACAGGGGGCGCAGGGTTTGAATGTTGAGCAGTTCTTC. The encoded protein is CASSPIQGAQGLNVEQFF.